The rows below give T cell receptor beta chains drawn from one sample of a study of blood T cell repertoires in COVID-19. Sequenced by immunoSEQ multiplex PCR; TCRdb stores in-frame clones only, minus some. The data show 110,000 to 150,000 clones, with 80% seen just once and 5% held by the top ten. What was sequenced was peripheral blood. The origin of the receptors is a woman between 50 and 59 years old with acute or convalescent COVID-19. Each CDR3 is given with its conserved first and last residue.

len	v_gene	j_gene	CDR3aa
12	TRBV7-3	TRBJ1-1	CASSSGGTEAFF
15	TRBV6-6	TRBJ2-1	CASSYPMTAYNEQFF
12	TRBV12-3/TRBV12-4	TRBJ1-3	CASSFGGNTIYF
18	TRBV7-8	TRBJ1-5	CASSLGSNFRDSQQPQHF
13	TRBV6-1	TRBJ1-6	CASSESGDSPLHF
16	TRBV11-3	TRBJ1-3	CASSPAARLSGNTIYF
15	TRBV7-8	TRBJ1-2	CASSWGSLSLGGYTF
16	TRBV5-1	TRBJ2-3	CASSLADRGQTDTQYF
16	TRBV2	TRBJ2-7	CASSEADRGHRYEQYF
17	TRBV4-3	TRBJ1-6	CASSQEGGRGRHPPLHF